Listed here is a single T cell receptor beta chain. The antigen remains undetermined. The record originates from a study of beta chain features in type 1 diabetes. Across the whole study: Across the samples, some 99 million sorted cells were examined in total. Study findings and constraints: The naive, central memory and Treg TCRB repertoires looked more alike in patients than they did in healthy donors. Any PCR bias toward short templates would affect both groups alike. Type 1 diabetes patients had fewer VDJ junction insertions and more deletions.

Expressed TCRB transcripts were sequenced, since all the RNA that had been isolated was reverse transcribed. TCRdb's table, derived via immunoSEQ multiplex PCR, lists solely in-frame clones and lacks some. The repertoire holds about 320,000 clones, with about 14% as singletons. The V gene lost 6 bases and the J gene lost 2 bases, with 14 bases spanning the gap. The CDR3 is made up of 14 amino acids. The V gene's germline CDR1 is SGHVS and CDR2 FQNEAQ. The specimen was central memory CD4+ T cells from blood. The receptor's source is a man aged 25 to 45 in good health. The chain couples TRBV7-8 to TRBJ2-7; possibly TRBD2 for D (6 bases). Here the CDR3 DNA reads TGTGCCAGCAGGGAGGGCTCGGTTCCCTACGAGCAGTACTTC. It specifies CASREGSVPYEQYF. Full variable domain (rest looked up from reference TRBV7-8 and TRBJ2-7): GAGVSQSPRYKVAKRGQDVALRCDPISGHVSLFWYQQALGQGPEFLTYFQNEAQLDKSGLPSDRFFAERPEGSVSTLKIQRTQQEDSAVYLCASREGSVPYEQYFGPGTRLTVT.